This T cell receptor (beta chain) was captured in a study of blood T cell repertoires in COVID-19. This clone was counted a few times. In terms of age and location, participants ranged from roughly 18 to 100 years and lived in about two dozen US areas. V lost 0 bases to trimming and J lost 3 bases, with 18 bases between them. From germline, CDR1 is SGDLS and CDR2 YYNGEE. The CDR3 extends over 17 amino acids. Sequenced by immunoSEQ multiplex PCR; TCRdb stores in-frame clones only, minus some. Altogether about 400,000 clones are present, approximately 88% being singletons, with the ten largest covering roughly 1.9%.

The chain recombines TRBV9 with TRBJ2-5, with D hard to call. This clonotype was sampled from a woman aged 40 to 50 with acute COVID-19. Sequences were obtained from PBMCs or T cells enriched from blood (not recorded which). The DNA for the CDR3 is TGTGCCAGCAGCGTAGGGGCCAGCTCCATTATGGAAGAGACCCAGTACTTC. Amino acid sequence: CASSVGASSIMEETQYF.